Sequencing of this TCR beta chain was carried out in a study of T cells in Graves' hyperthyroidism and ophthalmopathy. The wider study: Peripheral blood was collected at initial diagnosis, before any treatment.

Over 18 months, lack of ophthalmopathy progression marked Graves' hyperthyroidism as stable. Among the patients, aged 18 to 65, hyperthyroidism was newly diagnosed and had lasted under 2 months. Diagnosing involved the use of clinical symptoms, serum thyroxine and TRAb, thyroid ultrasound and orbital computed tomography. This clonotype was observed at least ten times. With 2 bases clipped from V and 7 bases from J, the junction kept 11 bases outside the gene matches. The germline gives CDR1 KGHSH, CDR2 LQKENI. The CDR3 consists of 17 residues. The investigators amplified TCR beta CDR3 regions from RNA transcripts. A set of HTBI primers served as the primers for a first-round RT-PCR of the TCR CDR3. TCRdb redid the calling of the multiplex PCR reads with MiXCR, one entry per CDR3 protein. Among about 210,000 distinct CDR3 sequences listed, 17% were seen once.

V gene TRBV18 combines with J gene TRBJ2-1, with 10 bases matching TRBD1. The TCR sequence derives from a man aged 45-65 years with Graves' hyperthyroidism. Sequenced sample: blood. Here the CDR3 DNA reads TGTGCCAGCTCACCATGGCCGAGACAGGGGGCTTTTAATGAGCAGTTCTTC. Its translation is CASSPWPRQGAFNEQFF.